The 18 T cell receptor beta chains presented below share a single source sample, sequenced in a study of blood T cell repertoires in COVID-19. Clones were sequenced by immunoSEQ multiplex PCR, and TCRdb holds only the in-frame ones, with some missing. The sample has under 250,000 clones; about nine tenths are singletons. Sequenced material: peripheral blood. All receptors derive from a man between 60 and 70 years old with acute or convalescent COVID-19.

The gene calls are TRBV27 and TRBJ2-3; 9 bases agree with TRBD2. Germline CDR1 is MNHEY and CDR2 is SMNVEV (reference sequence). This CDR3 comprises 15 residues. V shed 2 bases, J shed 4 bases, and the junction held 4 bases outside the gene matches. The CDR3 DNA follows: TGTGCCAGCAGTTTACCCGGCGGGAGGGCAGATACGCAGTATTTT. Translated: CASSLPGGRADTQYF.

This chain joins TRBV6-2 or TRBV6-3 and TRBJ2-7, with 12 bases identical to TRBD2. Per the germline V gene, CDR1 is MNHEY and CDR2 is SVGEGT. V trimming: 6 bases; J trimming: 5 bases; junction bases outside the gene matches: 11. CDR3 size: 16 residues. The CDR3 bases are TGTGCCAGCAGCCGCAGACTAGCGGGAGATTGGAACGAGCAGTACTTC. It translates to CASSRRLAGDWNEQYF.

This clone has only one observation. The gene calls are TRBV13 and TRBJ2-5; TRBD1 agrees at 9 bases. The CDR3 covers 15 residues. Germline V gene lookup returns CDR1 PRHDT and CDR2 FYEKMQ (reference sequence). The V segment lost 0 bases and the J segment 4 bases; nucleotides outside the gene matches: 3. DNA for the CDR3: TGTGCCAGCAGCTTAGGGACAGGGGGTATAGAGACCCAGTACTTC. Translating gives CASSLGTGGIETQYF.

The chain employs TRBV24-1 and TRBJ1-5, with 10 bases identical to TRBD1. The CDR3 is 16 amino acids. Germline-derived CDR1 and CDR2 are KGHDR and SFDVKD. With 4 bases clipped from V and 4 bases from J, the junction kept 6 bases outside the gene matches. CDR3 in amino acids: CATSESGQGDNQPQHF. In nucleotides, the CDR3 is TGTGCCACCAGTGAGTCAGGACAGGGGGATAATCAGCCCCAGCATTTT.

DNA of the CDR3: TGTGCCTGGAGAGGGGGTGGGTGGCCGTTGGCTGCGTTGGGGTACACTGAAGCTTTCTTT. Protein: CAWRGGGWPLAALGYTEAFF. This chain links TRBV30 with TRBJ1-1; TRBD1 might be the D (6 bases). The CDR3 contains 20 residues. The V and J ends lost 3 bases and 3 bases respectively, with 32 bases between them. Per germline, CDR1 GTSNPN and CDR2 SVGIG (reference sequence).

The chain combines TRBV4-2 with TRBJ2-7; D unclear. The CDR3 has 15 amino acids. Germline assignment: CDR1 LGHNA and CDR2 YNFKEQ. Trimming removed 1 base at V and 8 bases at J, with 18 bases between. The CDR3 sequence is CASSQVGGEPTKQYF. The CDR3 coding sequence is TGTGCCAGCAGCCAAGTCGGTGGAGAGCCTACGAAGCAGTACTTC.

A single count supports this clone. For the CDR3, the DNA is TGTGCCAGTAGTATGACTTCGACTAGTCTCGAGCAGTACTTC. Its translation: CASSMTSTSLEQYF. The chain carries TRBV19 and TRBJ2-7, with D tentatively TRBD2 (6 bases). V shed 3 bases and J shed 6 bases, with 15 bases lying between them. Germline-derived CDR1 and CDR2 are LNHDA and SQIVND (reference sequence). The CDR3 covers 14 residues.

J is TRBJ2-7 and V is TRBV7-8; possible D gene TRBD2, 6 bases. Deletions cut 3 bases from V and 1 base from J, with 10 bases between. Germline lookup yields CDR1 SGHVS and CDR2 FQNEAQ. The CDR3 consists of 14 residues. In DNA form, the CDR3 reads TGTGCCAGCAGCTTCTCTAGCGAATCCTACGAGCAGTACTTC. Protein sequence: CASSFSSESYEQYF. Based on the CDR3 plus reference TRBV7-8 and TRBJ2-7, the full variable domain is GAGVSQSPRYKVAKRGQDVALRCDPISGHVSLFWYQQALGQGPEFLTYFQNEAQLDKSGLPSDRFFAERPEGSVSTLKIQRTQQEDSAVYLCASSFSSESYEQYFGPGTRLTVT.

This sequence joins TRBV7-8 and TRBJ1-1; the D gene is possibly TRBD1 (5 bases). This CDR3 contains 12 residues. With 1 base removed from V and 10 bases from J, the gap between germline ends came to 10 bases. The V gene's germline CDR1 is SGHVS and CDR2 FQNEAQ. The CDR3 here is CASSLGRAAAFF. DNA of the CDR3: TGTGCCAGCAGCTTAGGCAGGGCGGCAGCTTTCTTT.

Only one count was recorded for this clone. V is TRBV5-4 and J is TRBJ2-7; 7 bases agree with TRBD1. Germline CDR1 reads SGHNT; CDR2 reads YYREEE (reference sequence). After removal of 4 bases from V and 1 base from J, the junction contained 2 bases not matched to a gene. The CDR3 contains 13 residues. The CDR3 sequence is CASSGTESYEQYF. The CDR3 DNA reads TGTGCCAGCAGCGGGACAGAGTCCTACGAGCAGTACTTC. The whole variable domain, remainder taken from reference TRBV5-4 and TRBJ2-7, is ETGVTQSPTHLIKTRGQQVTLRCSSQSGHNTVSWYQQALGQGPQFIFQYYREEENGRGNFPPRFSGLQFPNYSSELNVNALELDDSALYLCASSGTESYEQYFGPGTRLTVT.

The chain joins TRBV11-3 to TRBJ2-1; TRBD2 might be the D (5 bases). Trimming left V 2 bases short and J 2 bases short, with 7 bases between. The germline gives CDR1 SGHNT, CDR2 YENEEA. The CDR3 contains 14 residues. CDR3 bases: TGTGCCAGCAGCTTACCGGGAACCTACAATGAGCAGTTCTTC. It encodes CASSLPGTYNEQFF.

The V and J genes are TRBV10-3 and TRBJ1-2; 12 bases are a match to TRBD1. The CDR3 has 16 amino acids. Germline V gene sequence: CDR1 ENHRY, CDR2 SYGVKD. V trimming: 0 bases; J trimming: 5 bases; junction bases outside the gene matches: 4. CDR3 sequence (DNA): TGTGCCATCAGTGAGTCAGGGGACAGGGGGCTGTATGGCTACACCTTC. Residues: CAISESGDRGLYGYTF.

The chain is built from TRBV28 and TRBJ2-2; a possible D gene is TRBD1 (5 bases). Trimming took 2 bases from V and 2 from J, leaving 9 bases between them. CDR3 length: 15 residues. CDR1 is MDHEN and CDR2 is SYDVKM in the germline V gene. As DNA, the CDR3 is TGTGCCAGCAGTTTAGGCAGGGTCAACACCGGGGAGCTGTTTTTT. This sequence encodes CASSLGRVNTGELFF.

The genes are TRBV27 and TRBJ1-5; D gene unclear. The V end was cut by 0 bases, the J end by 5 bases, with 14 bases between. Germline assignment: CDR1 MNHEY and CDR2 SMNVEV (reference sequence). The CDR3 runs 16 residues. In DNA form, the CDR3 reads TGTGCCAGCAGTTTATCAAGGTCGGGGAGTGATCAGCCCCAGCATTTT. It is translated as CASSLSRSGSDQPQHF.

The gene calls are TRBV5-6 and TRBJ2-5; TRBD2 aligns across 8 bases. CDR1 and CDR2 from the germline V gene are SGHDT and YYEEEE. The CDR3 consists of 13 residues. J gave up 4 bases and V 2 bases, and 1 base lay outside the gene matches. This chain's CDR3 is CASSFGLAETQYF. DNA for the CDR3: TGTGCCAGCAGCTTTGGACTAGCAGAGACCCAGTACTTC.

The gene calls are TRBV7-8 and TRBJ2-2, with 7 bases lining up with TRBD2. This CDR3 has 17 residues. The V and J ends lost 5 bases and 5 bases, in that order; junction bases with no gene match: 14. Germline V lookup: CDR1 SGHVS, CDR2 FQNEAQ. The CDR3 DNA is TGTGCCAGCAGCGGACGATCTCGGGAGGTTTTAACCGGGGAGCTGTTTTTT. Translating it yields CASSGRSREVLTGELFF.

The V and J genes are TRBV25-1 and TRBJ2-5; TRBD1 might be the D (5 bases). From germline, CDR1 is MGHDK and CDR2 SYGVNS. Trimming removed 3 bases at V and 0 bases at J, with 8 bases between. The CDR3 runs 14 residues. In nucleotides, the CDR3 is TGTGCCAGCAGTGACCACAGGTACCAAGAGACCCAGTACTTC. Protein product: CASSDHRYQETQYF.

The CDR3 sequence is CASSLVGRGDQPQHF. In DNA, the CDR3 is TGCGCCAGCAGCTTGGTAGGCAGGGGCGATCAGCCCCAGCATTTT. V is TRBV5-1 and J is TRBJ1-5; maybe TRBD1 (6 bases). Trimming removed 0 bases at V and 5 bases at J, with 12 bases between. The CDR3 is 15 residues long. Germline V gives CDR1 SGHRS, CDR2 YFSETQ.